The 23 T cell receptor beta chains listed next were all sequenced from one sample in a study of CD8 T cells in Susac syndrome. About 0.45 to 1 ug RNA was reverse transcribed with random hexamers. TCRdb redid the calling of the immunoSEQ multiplex PCR reads with MiXCR, one entry per CDR3 protein. The table shows 330,000 or so distinct CDR3 sequences, with roughly 85% occurring only once. The sample comprised CD8+ T cells from PBMCs. The receptors were sampled from a human donor with multiple sclerosis.

This sequence joins TRBV30 and TRBJ1-2; no clear D. Germline V lookup: CDR1 GTSNPN, CDR2 SVGIG (reference sequence). Between the trimmed V and J ends, which lost 3 bases and 6 bases, there was a span of 17 bases. The CDR3 spans 14 residues. The CDR3 is CAWSYSGKEDGYTF. As DNA, the CDR3 is TGTGCCTGGAGCTATTCGGGTAAAGAGGATGGCTACACCTTC.

This chain links TRBV25-1 with TRBJ1-2; D gene unclear. The CDR3 is 11 amino acids. Per germline, CDR1 MGHDK and CDR2 SYGVNS. The ends were cut back, 6 bases at V and 5 bases at J, with 7 bases in the middle. In nucleotides, the CDR3 is TGTGCCAGCAGGGTCGGTTATGGCTACACCTTC. It translates to CASRVGYGYTF.

This clonotype was found once. This sequence joins TRBV5-1 and TRBJ1-5; TRBD1 matches at 9 bases. Germline CDR1 reads SGHRS; CDR2 reads YFSETQ. After removal of 1 base from V and 3 bases from J, the junction contained 14 bases not matched to a gene. The CDR3 has 19 residues. The CDR3 sequence is CASSLRTGEIRDFNQPQHF. The CDR3 DNA reads as TGCGCCAGCAGCTTGCGGACAGGGGAAATTAGAGATTTCAATCAGCCCCAGCATTTT.

This clonotype was seen just once. The rearrangement joins TRBV3-1 to TRBJ2-3; D is possibly TRBD1 (5 bases). Trimming took off 6 bases at V and 1 base at J, with 11 bases between the two ends. This CDR3 is 14 amino acids long. Germline values: CDR1 LGHDT, CDR2 YNNKEL (reference sequence). The CDR3 here is CASSRQTGTDTQYF. The CDR3 DNA sequence: TGTGCCAGCAGTCGACAGACAGGCACAGATACGCAGTATTTT.

V is TRBV27 and J is TRBJ2-3; 10 positions match TRBD2. CDR1 and CDR2 (germline): MNHEY, SMNVEV (reference sequence). CDR3 length equals 16 residues. V lost 5 bases and J lost 4; bases outside the gene matches: 9. CDR3 loop: CASSTSSGSLPDTQYF. Written as DNA, the CDR3 is TGTGCCAGCAGTACCTCTAGCGGGAGTTTGCCAGATACGCAGTATTTT.

This clonotype was counted once. The V gene is TRBV30, the J gene TRBJ2-1; D is possibly TRBD2 (6 bases). From germline, CDR1 is GTSNPN and CDR2 SVGIG (reference sequence). CDR3 length equals 15 residues. The V end lost 0 bases, the J end lost 3 bases, and 12 bases lay between the germline ends. The CDR3 sequence is CAWSVVLAYYNEQFF. The DNA of the CDR3 is TGTGCCTGGAGTGTCGTGCTAGCGTACTACAATGAGCAGTTCTTC.

The V call is TRBV4-1, the J call TRBJ2-2, with 11 bases fitting TRBD2. V shed 4 bases and J 7 bases; nucleotides not matched to a gene: 5. CDR3 length equals 15 residues. CDR1 is MGHRA and CDR2 is YSYEKL in the germline V gene. CDR3 sequence: CASSLAGGLGGELFF. In nucleotides, the CDR3 is TGCGCCAGCAGCCTAGCGGGAGGGCTCGGCGGGGAGCTGTTTTTT.

This clonotype was counted between two and nine times. The chain joins TRBV5-6 to TRBJ2-5, with D perhaps TRBD1 or TRBD2 (5 bases each). The CDR3 covers 14 residues. Trimming pared 4 bases from V and 2 bases from J, leaving 12 bases between. Germline V gene sequence: CDR1 SGHDT, CDR2 YYEEEE. The chain's CDR3 is CASSQSGTQETQYF. The CDR3 bases are TGTGCCAGCAGCCAATCCGGGACGCAAGAGACCCAGTACTTC.

The rearrangement links TRBV25-1 to TRBJ1-6, with D perhaps TRBD1 (6 bases). Deletions cut 11 bases from V and 6 bases from J, with 11 bases between. The germline V gene encodes CDR1 MGHDK and CDR2 SYGVNS. The CDR3 sequence is 12 residues long. The CDR3 DNA reads TGTGCCGCGCAGGGGTCTAATTCACCCCTCCACTTT. Protein product: CAAQGSNSPLHF.

The chain recombines TRBV9 with TRBJ2-5; D possibly corresponds to TRBD1 (5 bases). Germline V gene sequence: CDR1 SGDLS, CDR2 YYNGEE. The CDR3 loop spans 12 amino acids. Deletions cut 5 bases from V and 5 bases from J, with 10 bases between. DNA for the CDR3: TGTGCCAGCAGTGGGCCAGGGGAGACCCAGTACTTC. It codes for CASSGPGETQYF.

J is TRBJ2-2 and V is TRBV20-1; no clear D. The germline V and J ends were trimmed by 0 bases and 4 bases, with 12 bases remaining between them. Germline lookup yields CDR1 DFQATT and CDR2 SNEGSKA (reference sequence). The CDR3 runs 15 residues. The CDR3 coding sequence is TGCAGTGCTAGAGATCCCGACTGGCCCACCGGGGAGCTGTTTTTT. Translating it yields CSARDPDWPTGELFF.

This clonotype was seen repeatedly, ten times or more. The chain joins TRBV7-2 to TRBJ2-7, with TRBD2 identical over 8 bases. The CDR3 sequence is 13 residues long. J was trimmed by 6 bases and V by 4 bases; bases with no gene match: 5. Germline CDR1 and CDR2: SGHTA and FQGNSA. The CDR3 loop is CASSWTSPGEQYF. Written as DNA, the CDR3 is TGTGCCAGCAGCTGGACTAGCCCAGGCGAGCAGTACTTC.

In its sample, this clonotype was seen a few times. The chain recombines TRBV2 with TRBJ1-5; maybe TRBD1 (5 bases). Trimming cost V 2 bases and J 0 bases, with 8 bases left between them. Germline V gene lookup returns CDR1 SNHLY and CDR2 FYNNEI. The CDR3 runs to 15 residues. CDR3 sequence reads: CASSEWGDSNQPQHF. The CDR3 DNA reads as TGTGCCAGCAGTGAATGGGGGGATAGCAATCAGCCCCAGCATTTT.

The gene calls are TRBV12-3 or TRBV12-4 and TRBJ2-7; TRBD2 matches at 7 bases. The V gene end was trimmed by 5 bases and the J gene end by 2 bases; junction bases not matched to a gene: 12. This CDR3 contains 16 residues. CDR3 protein: CASSGARGSPPYEQYF. CDR3 bases: TGTGCCAGCAGTGGAGCCCGCGGGAGTCCCCCCTACGAGCAGTACTTC.

This clonotype was seen once. Germline and junction disagree at one end, which may indicate a read error. The V gene is TRBV5-1, the J gene TRBJ2-7; 10 nucleotides agree with TRBD2. The CDR3 is made up of 15 amino acids. Looked up from germline, CDR1 is SGHRS and CDR2 is YFSETQ. The CDR3 region has the DNA TGCGCCACCAGCCCACTAGCGGGACCAACCTACGAGCAGTACTTC. This translates into CATSPLAGPTYEQYF.

The CDR3 coding sequence is TGTGCCAGCAGTTACTCGAGCGGTAGACAGGTTTATGGCTACACCTTC. Translation: CASSYSSGRQVYGYTF. The chain is built from TRBV6-5 and TRBJ1-2; a possible D gene is TRBD1 (6 bases). Trimming pared 0 bases from V and 5 bases from J, leaving 16 bases between. The germline V gene encodes CDR1 MNHEY and CDR2 SVGAGI. The CDR3 spans 16 residues.

The chain uses TRBV6-2 or TRBV6-3 and TRBJ2-1; D not certain. V lost 1 base to trimming and J lost 14 bases, with 12 bases between them. Germline V CDR1 and CDR2: MNHEY, SVGEGT. CDR3 length equals 12 residues. The CDR3 sequence: CASSYLDVTKFF. The CDR3 DNA is TGTGCCAGCAGTTACTTGGATGTAACGAAGTTCTTC.

In its sample, this clonotype was seen a few times. The chain links TRBV6-6 to TRBJ2-3; D not resolved. Per germline, CDR1 MNHNY and CDR2 SVGAGI (reference sequence). Between the trimmed V and J ends, which lost 1 base and 3 bases, there was a span of 11 bases. The CDR3 spans 15 residues. CDR3 region: CASSYLAGWTDTQYF. The CDR3 DNA reads TGTGCCAGCAGTTACTTGGCCGGGTGGACAGATACGCAGTATTTT.

The chain links TRBV7-9 to TRBJ2-5, with TRBD1 identical over 7 bases. This CDR3 is 15 amino acids long. Germline V gives CDR1 SEHNR, CDR2 FQNEAQ (reference sequence). V dropped 5 bases and J dropped 0; count of bases not matched to a gene: 6. The CDR3 protein is CASSHTQGYQETQYF. Here the CDR3 DNA reads TGTGCCAGCAGCCATACACAGGGGTACCAAGAGACCCAGTACTTC.

The rearrangement links TRBV7-9 to TRBJ2-7; 7 bases line up with TRBD1. Germline assignment: CDR1 SEHNR and CDR2 FQNEAQ (reference sequence). The CDR3 length is 16 residues. Trimming cost V 5 bases and J 3 bases; bases outside gene matches: 13. The CDR3 here is CASSTRGQGRNYEQYF. The CDR3 region has the DNA TGTGCCAGCAGCACTAGGGGGCAGGGTCGCAACTACGAGCAGTACTTC.

This clonotype was counted a single time. J is TRBJ2-1 and V is TRBV7-2; D not certain. V was clipped by 5 bases and J by 3 bases, with 11 bases between them. This CDR3 spans 14 amino acids. The germline gives CDR1 SGHTA, CDR2 FQGNSA. DNA for the CDR3: TGTGCCAGCAGCCGGCCCTACGGCTACAATGAGCAGTTCTTC. Residues: CASSRPYGYNEQFF.

The chain joins TRBV3-1 to TRBJ2-3, with D tentatively TRBD1 (6 bases). The CDR3 consists of 15 residues. Germline V gene data show CDR1 as LGHDT and CDR2 as YNNKEL (reference sequence). With 2 bases removed from V and 0 bases from J, the gap between germline ends came to 9 bases. In DNA form, the CDR3 reads TGTGCCAGCAGCCAATCGGGACAAAGCACAGATACGCAGTATTTT. This sequence encodes CASSQSGQSTDTQYF.

The genes are TRBV20-1 and TRBJ1-1; D gene unclear. This CDR3 has 12 amino acids. Between the trimmed V and J ends, which lost 3 bases and 3 bases, there was a span of 8 bases. CDR1 and CDR2 from the germline V gene are DFQATT and SNEGSKA (reference sequence). Here the CDR3 reads CSARDGYTEAFF. The CDR3 nucleotides are TGCAGTGCTAGGGATGGATACACTGAAGCTTTCTTT.